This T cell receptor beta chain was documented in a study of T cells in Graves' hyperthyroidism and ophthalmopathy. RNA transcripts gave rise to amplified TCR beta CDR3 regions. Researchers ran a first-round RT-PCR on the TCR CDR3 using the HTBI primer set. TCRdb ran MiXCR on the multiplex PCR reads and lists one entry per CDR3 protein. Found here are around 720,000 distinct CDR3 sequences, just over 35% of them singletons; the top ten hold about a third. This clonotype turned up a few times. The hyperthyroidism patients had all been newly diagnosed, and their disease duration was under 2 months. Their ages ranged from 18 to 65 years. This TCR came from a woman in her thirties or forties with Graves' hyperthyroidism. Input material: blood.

The CDR3 loop is CASSLLIGGSEYVEAFF. The DNA of the CDR3 is TGTGCCAGCAGCTTATTGATTGGGGGCTCGGAATACGTTGAAGCTTTCTTT. The genes are TRBV5-5 and TRBJ1-1; a weak D match, TRBD1 (6 bases). The CDR3 covers 17 residues. Trimming took 2 bases from V and 7 from J, leaving 24 bases between them. Per the germline V gene, CDR1 is SGHKS and CDR2 is YYEKEE (reference sequence). Complete variable domain (other parts from reference TRBV5-5 and TRBJ1-1): DAGVTQSPTHLIKTRGQQVTLRCSPISGHKSVSWYQQVLGQGPQFIFQYYEKEERGRGNFPDRFSARQFPNYSSELNVNALLLGDSALYLCASSLLIGGSEYVEAFFGQGTRLTVV.